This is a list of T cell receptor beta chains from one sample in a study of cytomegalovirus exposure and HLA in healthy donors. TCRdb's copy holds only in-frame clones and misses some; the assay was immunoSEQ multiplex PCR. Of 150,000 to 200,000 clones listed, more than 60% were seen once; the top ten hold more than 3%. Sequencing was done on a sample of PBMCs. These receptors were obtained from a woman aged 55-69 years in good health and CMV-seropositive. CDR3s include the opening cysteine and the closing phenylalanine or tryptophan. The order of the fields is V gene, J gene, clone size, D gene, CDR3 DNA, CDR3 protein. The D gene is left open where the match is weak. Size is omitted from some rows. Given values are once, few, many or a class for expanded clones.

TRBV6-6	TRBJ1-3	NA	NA	TGTGCCAGCAGTTCGACAGTCTCTGGAAACACCATATATTTT	CASSSTVSGNTIYF
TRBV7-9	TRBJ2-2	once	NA	TGTGCCAGCAGCTTAGGGTTCACGAGGGCGAACACCGGGGAGCTGTTTTTT	CASSLGFTRANTGELFF
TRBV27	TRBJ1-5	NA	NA	TGTGCCAGCAGAGGACGGCCGTGGGAGAATCAGCCCCAGCATTTT	CASRGRPWENQPQHF
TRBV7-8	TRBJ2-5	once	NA	TGTGCCAGCAGCTTAAGGCGGCCAGGACAAGGGTTCCAAGAGACCCAGTACTTC	CASSLRRPGQGFQETQYF
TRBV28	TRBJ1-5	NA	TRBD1	TGTGCCAGCAGATCAGGGGGTCAGCCCCAGCATTTT	CASRSGGQPQHF
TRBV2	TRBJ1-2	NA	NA	TGTGCCAGCACCCCCGGGACTTATGGCTACACCTTC	CASTPGTYGYTF
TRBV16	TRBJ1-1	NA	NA	TGTGCCAGCAGCCAAGACAGGATCAAAGCTTTCTTT	CASSQDRIKAFF
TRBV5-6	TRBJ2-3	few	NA	TGTGCCAGCAGCCGAGGAGATACGCAGTATTTT	CASSRGDTQYF
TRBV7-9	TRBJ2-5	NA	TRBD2	TGTGCCAGCAGCTTGTACAGCGGGGGGCGAGAGACCCAGTACTTC	CASSLYSGGRETQYF
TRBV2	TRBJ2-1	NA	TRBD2	TGTGCCGTACGCAAGCGGGGCAATGAGCAGTTCTTC	CAVRKRGNEQFF
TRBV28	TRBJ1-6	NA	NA	TGTGCCAGCAGTCTAACTAAACAGGGCTCCTATAATTCACCCCTCCACTTT	CASSLTKQGSYNSPLHF
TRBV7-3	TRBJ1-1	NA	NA	TGTGCCAGCAGCTCCCAACTGGACACTGAAGCTTTCTTT	CASSSQLDTEAFF
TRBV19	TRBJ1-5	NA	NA	TGTGCCAGTAGTGTACAGGCCCCAAATCAGCCCCAGCATTTT	CASSVQAPNQPQHF
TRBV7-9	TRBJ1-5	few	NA	TGTGCCAGCAGCAAACAGGAAAATCAGCCCCAGCATTTT	CASSKQENQPQHF
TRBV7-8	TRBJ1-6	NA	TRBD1	TGTGCCAGCAGCTTAGAGGGCAGGGGGGTTTATAATTCACCCCTCCACTTT	CASSLEGRGVYNSPLHF
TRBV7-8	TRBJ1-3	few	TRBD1	TGTGCCAGCAGCACGACACGACAGGGGGGAGGAAACACCATATATTTT	CASSTTRQGGGNTIYF
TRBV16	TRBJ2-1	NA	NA	TGTGCCAGCAGCCAAAATTCGCGTAACAATGAGCAGTTCTTC	CASSQNSRNNEQFF
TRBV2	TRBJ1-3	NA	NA	TGTGCCAGCAGCCGGGACACCACGCTTGGAAACACCATATATTTT	CASSRDTTLGNTIYF
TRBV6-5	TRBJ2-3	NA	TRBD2	TGTGCCAGCAGTTACCAAAGCGGGGGGGCCACAGATACGCAGTATTTT	CASSYQSGGATDTQYF
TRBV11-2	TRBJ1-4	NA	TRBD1	TGTGCCAGCAGCTGGCTCACAGGGGGTAATGAAAAACTGTTTTTT	CASSWLTGGNEKLFF
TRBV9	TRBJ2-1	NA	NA	TGTGCCAGCAGCGTACGGGGGACGGGTTACAATGAGCAGTTCTTC	CASSVRGTGYNEQFF
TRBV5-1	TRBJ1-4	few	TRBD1	TGCGCCACCAAGGACAGGAGAAATGAAAAACTGTTTTTT	CATKDRRNEKLFF
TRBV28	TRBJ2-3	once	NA	TGTGCCACCTTAGACACTCATACGCAGTATTTT	CATLDTHTQYF
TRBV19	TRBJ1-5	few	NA	TGTGCCAGCTCCCCCCGCGGGGGACACCTGGGTTCTCCCCAGCATTTT	CASSPRGGHLGSPQHF
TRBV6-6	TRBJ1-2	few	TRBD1	TGTGCCAGCAGTTACTCTCGGGGACAGGGCGCGACCGGATTC	CASSYSRGQGATGF
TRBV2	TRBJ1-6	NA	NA	TGTGCCAGCAGTGAACTTCGGAGCTCCTATAATTCACCCCTCCACTTT	CASSELRSSYNSPLHF
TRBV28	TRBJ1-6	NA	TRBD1	TGTGCCAGCAGTTCTCAGGACAGGGGAAATTCACCCCTCCACTTT	CASSSQDRGNSPLHF
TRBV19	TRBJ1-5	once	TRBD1	TGTGCCAGCCAGGACAGGGTTAGTCAGCCCCAGCATTTT	CASQDRVSQPQHF
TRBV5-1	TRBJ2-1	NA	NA	TGCGCCAGCAGCTTACTCCAAAATAATGAGCAGTTCTTC	CASSLLQNNEQFF
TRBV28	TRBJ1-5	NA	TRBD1	TGTGCCAGCAGGATAGGACAGGGATATCAGCCCCAGCATTTT	CASRIGQGYQPQHF
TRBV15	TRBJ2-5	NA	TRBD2	TGTGCCACCGGGGGCGGGAGGGAAGAGACCCAGTACTTC	CATGGGREETQYF
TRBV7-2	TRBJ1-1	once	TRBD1	TGTGCCAGCAGCTTGGCCGGGACAGGGTTGAACACTGAAGCTTTCTTT	CASSLAGTGLNTEAFF
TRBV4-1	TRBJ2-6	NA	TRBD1	TGCGCCAGCAGCCAATGGGACAGGGGGCTTGGGGCCAACGTCCTGACTTTC	CASSQWDRGLGANVLTF
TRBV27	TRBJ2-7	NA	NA	TGTGCCAGCAGGCCGGGACAAACCCCTTCCTACGAGCAGTACTTC	CASRPGQTPSYEQYF
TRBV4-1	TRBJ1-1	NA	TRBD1	TGCGCCAGCAGCCAGGTGGGACAGGGGGAAGGTGTAGCTTTCTTT	CASSQVGQGEGVAFF
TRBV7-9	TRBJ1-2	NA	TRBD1	TGTGCCAGCAGCTCTTTCCGGGACAGGGGAAATGGCTACACCTTC	CASSSFRDRGNGYTF
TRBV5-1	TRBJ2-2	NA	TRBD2	TGCGCCAGCAGCCAAATAGCGGGGTCGCCCACCGGGGAGCTGTTTTTT	CASSQIAGSPTGELFF
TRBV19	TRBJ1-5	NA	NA	TGTGCCAGTAGGGGAGACAGGACCAGCAATCAGCCCCAGCATTTT	CASRGDRTSNQPQHF
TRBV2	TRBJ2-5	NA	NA	TGTGCCAGCAGTGATTCCGTAACCCAGTACTTC	CASSDSVTQYF
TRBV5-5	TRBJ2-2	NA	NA	TGTGCCAGCAGCTTGGCGGTCGGGGAGCTGTTTTTT	CASSLAVGELFF
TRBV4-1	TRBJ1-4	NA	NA	TGCGCCAGCAGCCAAGATCTATGGCGGTCTCTGTTTTTT	CASSQDLWRSLFF
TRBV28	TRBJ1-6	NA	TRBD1	TGTGCCAGCAGTCCCGGACAGGGAGATTCACCCCTCCACTTT	CASSPGQGDSPLHF
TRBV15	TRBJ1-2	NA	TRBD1	TGTGCCACCAGCATTATCACGGGACAGGGGGTAAAAGGCTACACCTTC	CATSIITGQGVKGYTF
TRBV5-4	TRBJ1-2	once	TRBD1	TGTGCCAGCAGCTTGCGGGACAGGGGTGGAGGCTACACCTTC	CASSLRDRGGGYTF
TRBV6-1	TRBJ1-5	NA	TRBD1	TGTGCCACAAAGACAGGGGTAGATCAGCCCCAGCATTTT	CATKTGVDQPQHF
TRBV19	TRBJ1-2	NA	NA	TGTGCCAGGATCCTCAGGGGAGAGGGTGGCTACACCTTC	CARILRGEGGYTF
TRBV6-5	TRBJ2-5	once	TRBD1	TGTGCCAGCAGTTCCGCGGACAGGGGCGAGACCCAGTACTTC	CASSSADRGETQYF
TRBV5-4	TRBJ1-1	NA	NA	TGTGCCAGCAGCCCACAGGGACGGATGAACACTGAAGCTTTCTTT	CASSPQGRMNTEAFF
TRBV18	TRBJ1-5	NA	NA	TGTGCCAGCTCACCACCGAACAGGGGCAATCAGCCCCAGCATTTT	CASSPPNRGNQPQHF
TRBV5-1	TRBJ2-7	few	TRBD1	TGCGCCAGCAGCGTAGGACAGGGTCCGATTCACGAGCAGTACTTC	CASSVGQGPIHEQYF
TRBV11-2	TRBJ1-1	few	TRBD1	TGTGCCAGCAGCATACAGGGGGCAAGTCGTACTGAAGCTTTCTTT	CASSIQGASRTEAFF